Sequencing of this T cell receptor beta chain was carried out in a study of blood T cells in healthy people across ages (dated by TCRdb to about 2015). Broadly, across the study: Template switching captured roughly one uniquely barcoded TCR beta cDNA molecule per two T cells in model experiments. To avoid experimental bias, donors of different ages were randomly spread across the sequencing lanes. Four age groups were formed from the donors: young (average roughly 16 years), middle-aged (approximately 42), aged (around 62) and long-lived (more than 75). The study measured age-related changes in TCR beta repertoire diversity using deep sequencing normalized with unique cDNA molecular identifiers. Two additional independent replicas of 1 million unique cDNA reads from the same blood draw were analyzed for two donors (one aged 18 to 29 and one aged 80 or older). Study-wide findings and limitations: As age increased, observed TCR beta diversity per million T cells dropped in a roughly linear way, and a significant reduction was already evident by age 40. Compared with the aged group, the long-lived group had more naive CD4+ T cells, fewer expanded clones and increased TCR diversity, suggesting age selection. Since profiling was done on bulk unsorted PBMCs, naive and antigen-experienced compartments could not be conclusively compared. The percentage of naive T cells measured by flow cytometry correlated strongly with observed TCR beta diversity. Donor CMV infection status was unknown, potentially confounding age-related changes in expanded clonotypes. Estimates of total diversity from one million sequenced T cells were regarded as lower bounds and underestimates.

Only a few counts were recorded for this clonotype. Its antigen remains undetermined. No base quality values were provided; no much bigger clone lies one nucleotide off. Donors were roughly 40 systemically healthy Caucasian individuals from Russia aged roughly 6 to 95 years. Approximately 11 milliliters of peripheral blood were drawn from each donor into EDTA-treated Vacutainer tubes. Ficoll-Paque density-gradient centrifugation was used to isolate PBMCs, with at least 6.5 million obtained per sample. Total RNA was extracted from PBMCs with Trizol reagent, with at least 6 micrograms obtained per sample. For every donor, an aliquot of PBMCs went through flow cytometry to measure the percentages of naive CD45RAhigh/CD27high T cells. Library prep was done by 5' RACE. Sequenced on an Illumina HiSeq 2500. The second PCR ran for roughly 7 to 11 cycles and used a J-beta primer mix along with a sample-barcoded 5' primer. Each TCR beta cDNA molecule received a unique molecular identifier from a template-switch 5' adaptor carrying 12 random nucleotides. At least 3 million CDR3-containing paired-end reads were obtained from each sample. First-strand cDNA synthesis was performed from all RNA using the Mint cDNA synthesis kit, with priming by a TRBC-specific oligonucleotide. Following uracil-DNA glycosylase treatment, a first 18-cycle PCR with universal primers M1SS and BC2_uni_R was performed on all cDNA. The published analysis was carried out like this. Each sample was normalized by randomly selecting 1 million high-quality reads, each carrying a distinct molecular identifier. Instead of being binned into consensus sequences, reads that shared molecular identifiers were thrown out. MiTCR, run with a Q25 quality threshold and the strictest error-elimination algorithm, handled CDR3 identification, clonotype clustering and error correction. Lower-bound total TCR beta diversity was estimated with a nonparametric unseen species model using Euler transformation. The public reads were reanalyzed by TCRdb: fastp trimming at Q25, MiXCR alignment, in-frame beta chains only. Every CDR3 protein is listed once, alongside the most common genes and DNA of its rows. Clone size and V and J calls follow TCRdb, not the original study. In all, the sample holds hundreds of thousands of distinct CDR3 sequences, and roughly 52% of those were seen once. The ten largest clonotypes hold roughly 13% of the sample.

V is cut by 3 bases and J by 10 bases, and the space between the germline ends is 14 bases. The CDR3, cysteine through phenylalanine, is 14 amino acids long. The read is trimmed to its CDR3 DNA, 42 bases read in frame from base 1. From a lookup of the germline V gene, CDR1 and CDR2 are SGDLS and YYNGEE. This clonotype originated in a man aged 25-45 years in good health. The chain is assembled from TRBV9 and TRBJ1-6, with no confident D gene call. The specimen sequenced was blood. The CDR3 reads CASSGRGAQSPLHF. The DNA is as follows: TGTGCCAGCAGCGGACGGGGAGCTCAATCACCCCTCCACTTT.